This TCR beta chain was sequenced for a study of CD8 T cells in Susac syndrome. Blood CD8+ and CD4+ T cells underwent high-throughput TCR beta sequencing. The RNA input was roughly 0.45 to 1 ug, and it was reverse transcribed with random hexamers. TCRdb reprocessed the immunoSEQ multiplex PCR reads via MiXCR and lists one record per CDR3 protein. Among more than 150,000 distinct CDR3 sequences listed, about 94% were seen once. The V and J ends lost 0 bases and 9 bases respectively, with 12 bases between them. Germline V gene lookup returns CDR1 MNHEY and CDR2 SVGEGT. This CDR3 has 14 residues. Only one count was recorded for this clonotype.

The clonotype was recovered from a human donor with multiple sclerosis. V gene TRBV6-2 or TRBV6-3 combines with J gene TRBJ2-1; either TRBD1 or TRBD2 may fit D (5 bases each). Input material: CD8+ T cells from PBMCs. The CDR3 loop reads CASSYSDTRGEQFF. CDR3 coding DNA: TGTGCCAGCAGTTACTCCGATACTAGGGGTGAGCAGTTCTTC.